The 25 T cell receptor beta chains presented below share a single source sample, sequenced in a study of response to subunit inactivated influenza vaccine. In TCRdb, the RT-PCR reads were re-called with MiXCR into one record per CDR3 protein. Of approximately 500,000 distinct CDR3 sequences in the sample, approximately 13% are singletons; the top ten hold over 10%. Here the sequenced sample was PBMCs from blood, taken about 40 days after vaccination. The receptors shown here come from a man aged 45 to 65 who received an inactivated influenza vaccine.

The rearrangement joins TRBV10-3 to TRBJ1-6, with TRBD1 as a possible D gene (6 bases). CDR1 is ENHRY and CDR2 is SYGVKD in the germline V gene. The germline V and J ends were trimmed by 0 bases and 7 bases, with 10 bases remaining between them. The CDR3 spans 15 residues. DNA for the CDR3: TGTGCCATCAGTGAGTCCGGGACACCCAATTCACCCCTCCACTTT. Protein sequence: CAISESGTPNSPLHF.

This clonotype was seen a handful of times. The rearrangement uses TRBV7-2 and TRBJ2-5; 7 bases match TRBD1. Germline V gene lookup returns CDR1 SGHTA and CDR2 FQGNSA. Germline trimming cut 1 base from V and 3 bases from J; bases unmatched to any gene: 2. This CDR3 has 14 residues. This CDR3 is CASSLGGQKETQYF. In DNA, the CDR3 is TGTGCCAGCAGCTTAGGGGGACAGAAAGAGACCCAGTACTTC.

In this sample, this clonotype turned up a few times. This chain joins TRBV29-1 and TRBJ2-1; D remains unclear. Between the trimmed V and J ends, which lost 4 bases and 1 base, there was a span of 8 bases. The length of the CDR3 is 13 residues. Germline V gene lookup returns CDR1 SQVTM and CDR2 ANQGSEA. The CDR3 is CSVAGPSYNEQFF. The DNA for the CDR3 is TGCAGCGTTGCAGGCCCTTCCTACAATGAGCAGTTCTTC.

The chain recombines TRBV21-1 with TRBJ2-1. TRBV21-1 corresponds to a pseudogene. The CDR3 is made up of 14 amino acids. The CDR3: CASSKLNRVDEQFF. CDR3 coding DNA: TGTGCCAGCAGCAAATTGAATAGAGTCGATGAGCAGTTCTTC.

This clonotype was seen ten or more times. V and J are TRBV2 and TRBJ2-3; D not resolved. The V gene's germline CDR1 is SNHLY and CDR2 FYNNEI. The V gene lost 2 bases and the J gene lost 0 bases, with 15 bases spanning the gap. The CDR3 runs 17 residues. CDR3 coding DNA: TGTGCCAGCAGTGAATCAAGGAGCTGGAGTAGCACAGATACGCAGTATTTT. It specifies CASSESRSWSSTDTQYF.

The sample holds a few counts of this clonotype. The chain employs TRBV7-9 and TRBJ2-5; TRBD1 matches at 8 bases. The V segment lost 3 bases and the J segment 2 bases; nucleotides outside the gene matches: 2. The CDR3 runs 14 residues. Germline V lookup: CDR1 SEHNR, CDR2 FQNEAQ (reference sequence). The CDR3 spells CASSFRTGQETQYF. CDR3 coding DNA: TGTGCCAGCAGCTTCCGGACAGGGCAAGAGACCCAGTACTTC.

This chain uses TRBV5-1 with TRBJ1-6, with a possible D match to TRBD1 (6 bases). V was trimmed by 0 bases and J by 0 bases, leaving 13 bases between them. The length of the CDR3 is 18 residues. Germline V lookup: CDR1 SGHRS, CDR2 YFSETQ. For the CDR3, the DNA is TGCGCCAGCAGCTTGGCCACAGGGTTGAGCTCCTATAATTCACCCCTCCACTTT. Translation gives CASSLATGLSSYNSPLHF.

This clonotype was counted between two and nine times. The chain recombines TRBV5-5 with TRBJ1-2, with 12 bases matching TRBD1. Germline V gene data show CDR1 as SGHKS and CDR2 as YYEKEE (reference sequence). The CDR3 loop spans 16 amino acids. V gave up 1 base and J gave up 6 bases; unmatched junction bases: 7. CDR3: CASSLPWGQGADGYTF. CDR3 DNA: TGTGCCAGCAGCTTGCCATGGGGACAGGGGGCGGATGGCTACACCTTC.

In this sample, this clonotype turned up many times. This rearrangement joins TRBV27 to TRBJ2-1; D remains unclear. The germline V and J ends were trimmed by 5 bases and 5 bases, with 19 bases remaining between them. CDR1 MNHEY and CDR2 SMNVEV come from the germline V gene (reference sequence). The CDR3 is made up of 16 amino acids. The CDR3 coding sequence is TGTGCCAGCAGTCCCCCCCTGAGGACCCTTAACAATGAGCAGTTCTTC. Translated: CASSPPLRTLNNEQFF.

V gene TRBV20-1 combines with J gene TRBJ1-4; D is undetermined. The CDR3 loop spans 13 amino acids. V gave up 5 bases and J gave up 8 bases, with 15 bases separating them. Germline V gives CDR1 DFQATT, CDR2 SNEGSKA (reference sequence). The DNA for the CDR3 is TGCAGTGCTCGGGATATGAGGAAGGAAAAACTGTTTTTT. Translated, it gives CSARDMRKEKLFF.

This clonotype has more than one count but fewer than ten. The V gene is TRBV4-3, the J gene TRBJ2-7; the D gene could be TRBD1 or TRBD2 (7 bases each). Trimming shortened V by 0 bases and J by 6 bases, and 15 bases separated the two germline ends. The CDR3 runs 15 residues. Looked up from germline, CDR1 is LGHNA and CDR2 is YSLEER. The CDR3 DNA follows: TGCGCCAGCAGCCAAGAATACAGGGGAGGGAGCGAGCAGTACTTC. It yields the protein CASSQEYRGGSEQYF.

This clonotype was seen at least ten times. The chain is built from TRBV12-3 or TRBV12-4 and TRBJ2-1; D not resolved. V was trimmed by 5 bases and J by 4 bases, leaving 18 bases between them. This CDR3 is built from 16 residues. The CDR3 DNA follows: TGTGCCAGCAGTCTAGACTCCCTTATCCGATACAATGAGCAGTTCTTC. As protein: CASSLDSLIRYNEQFF.

This clonotype turned up a few times. The V gene is TRBV10-3, the J gene TRBJ2-7; no clear D gene. Germline V lookup: CDR1 ENHRY, CDR2 SYGVKD. V gave up 5 bases and J gave up 4 bases, with 9 bases separating them. The CDR3 consists of 12 residues. CDR3 protein: CAISNRAYEQYF. In DNA, the CDR3 is TGTGCCATCAGTAATCGGGCTTACGAGCAGTACTTC.

Ten or more counts support this clonotype. One end of the junction fails to match germline, which may point to a read error. The V call is TRBV12-3 or TRBV12-4, the J call TRBJ2-3; the match to TRBD2 covers 8 bases. The length of the CDR3 is 16 residues. The CDR3 DNA sequence: TGTGCCAGCAGCTTAGAGGGACTAGGGGGCACAGATACGCAGTATTTT. Amino acids: CASSLEGLGGTDTQYF.

This clonotype occurred a few times. This chain joins TRBV18 and TRBJ2-7, with 9 bases matching TRBD1. Trimming at V came to 2 bases and at J to 2 bases, leaving 4 bases not matched to a gene. Germline CDR1 is KGHSH and CDR2 is LQKENI. The CDR3 covers 15 residues. In DNA, the CDR3 is TGTGCCAGCTCACCAAAACAGGGGGCCACCTACGAGCAGTACTTC. This encodes CASSPKQGATYEQYF.

V usage is TRBV5-1 and J usage is TRBJ2-3; D gene unclear. Germline lookup yields CDR1 SGHRS and CDR2 YFSETQ. This CDR3 has 13 residues. V gave up 0 bases and J gave up 5 bases, with 7 bases separating them. CDR3 coding DNA: TGCGCCAGCAGCTTGGGGCTTAAAGATACGCAGTATTTT. It codes for CASSLGLKDTQYF.

This clonotype was counted a few times. The chain is built from TRBV5-1 and TRBJ2-5; no definite D call. CDR1 is SGHRS, CDR2 YFSETQ, per germline. Deletions cut 0 bases from V and 5 bases from J, with 17 bases between. This CDR3 is built from 16 residues. The CDR3 DNA follows: TGCGCCAGCAGCTTGGGTGGTAGTAAGCAAGTGGAGACCCAGTACTTC. This gives the protein CASSLGGSKQVETQYF.

This clonotype occurred many times. The V call is TRBV27, the J call TRBJ2-1; 8 bases line up with TRBD2. CDR3 length: 16 amino acids. CDR1 and CDR2 (germline): MNHEY, SMNVEV (reference sequence). CDR3 sequence: CFGPVGGRIPYNEQFF. The CDR3, as DNA: TGTTTCGGGCCTGTCGGCGGGAGGATACCCTACAATGAGCAGTTCTTC.

Many counts were recorded for this clonotype. The chain couples TRBV12-3 or TRBV12-4 to TRBJ2-1; TRBD2 matches at 12 bases. CDR3 length: 15 residues. V dropped 4 bases and J dropped 9; count of bases not matched to a gene: 7. For the CDR3, the DNA is TGTGCCAGCAGTTCCCGGACTAGCGGGATGTTTGAGCAGTTCTTC. It translates to CASSSRTSGMFEQFF.

V usage is TRBV29-1 and J usage is TRBJ2-1, with a tentative D call TRBD2 (6 bases). The length of the CDR3 is 14 residues. Germline V gene lookup returns CDR1 SQVTM and CDR2 ANQGSEA. Trimming took 2 bases from V and 6 from J, leaving 14 bases between them. CDR3 protein: CSVERQFGGNEQFF. The CDR3 DNA reads TGCAGCGTTGAAAGGCAATTCGGGGGCAATGAGCAGTTCTTC.

This CDR3 reads CASSWDRVDTQYF. Here the CDR3 DNA reads TGTGCCAGCAGCTGGGACAGGGTGGATACGCAGTATTTT. J is TRBJ2-3 and V is TRBV7-2, with TRBD1 matching 9 bases. The CDR3 runs to 13 residues. The germline V gene has CDR1 SGHTA and CDR2 FQGNSA. Trimming took 4 bases from V and 6 from J; bases not matched to a gene: 2.

The rearrangement links TRBV24-1 to TRBJ2-1; the D is unclear. Germline CDR1 and CDR2: KGHDR and SFDVKD. Trimming removed 3 bases from V and 6 bases from J, with 11 bases in between. The CDR3 has 14 residues. CDR3 loop: CATSDPPLGNEQFF. In DNA, the CDR3 is TGTGCCACCAGTGATCCACCCCTCGGCAATGAGCAGTTCTTC.

The rearrangement joins TRBV2 to TRBJ2-3; no clear D. CDR1 and CDR2 (germline): SNHLY, FYNNEI. V was pared by 4 bases and J by 5 bases, with 13 bases between. This CDR3 has 14 amino acids. The CDR3 protein is CASSVLTAEDTQYF. CDR3 DNA: TGTGCCAGCAGTGTGCTGACTGCAGAAGATACGCAGTATTTT.

This clonotype has just a few counts. The V and J genes are TRBV10-2 and TRBJ2-3; D is ambiguous. The CDR3 is 15 amino acids. Deletions cut 2 bases from V and 2 bases from J, with 11 bases between. Germline CDR1 is WSHSY and CDR2 is SAAADI. The CDR3 reads CASSEPGISTDTQYF. In nucleotides, the CDR3 is TGCGCCAGCAGTGAGCCTGGGATTTCCACAGATACGCAGTATTTT.

This chain joins TRBV4-3 and TRBJ2-3; TRBD2 aligns across 8 bases. Looked up from germline, CDR1 is LGHNA and CDR2 is YSLEER. The CDR3 is made up of 16 amino acids. V was pared by 1 base and J by 4 bases, with 7 bases of the junction left unmatched. CDR3 bases: TGCGCCAGCAGCCAAGTCCTCACGGGGGGGCCAGATACGCAGTATTTT. Its translation: CASSQVLTGGPDTQYF.